This passage covers 8 T cell receptor beta chains from one sample sequenced in a study of beta chain features in type 1 diabetes. Expressed TCRB transcripts were sequenced because the entire RNA isolate underwent reverse transcription. Some clones are missing from TCRdb's copy, which holds only in-frame ones; the method was immunoSEQ multiplex PCR. The profile shows 900,000 or so clones, roughly 15% of them singletons. Source material: naive CD4+ T cells from blood. Receptors originate from a woman younger than 35 in good health.

The genes are TRBV7-9 and TRBJ2-5, with D perhaps assigned TRBD1 or TRBD2 (5 bases each). The CDR3 runs 14 residues. V lost 2 bases to trimming and J lost 3 bases, with 10 bases between them. The germline V gene has CDR1 SEHNR and CDR2 FQNEAQ (reference sequence). This CDR3 reads CASSLFGGKETQYF. The CDR3 bases are TGTGCCAGCAGCTTATTTGGGGGAAAAGAGACCCAGTACTTC.

This clone turned up a few times. Other DNA sequences in the sample encode the same CDR3. The chain carries TRBV15 and TRBJ2-7; 9 bases align to TRBD2. The CDR3 consists of 15 residues. The J segment lost 1 base and the V segment lost 3 bases, leaving 4 bases of the junction unmatched. The germline CDR1 and CDR2 sequences are LNHNV and YYDKDF (reference sequence). The CDR3 spells CATSRLAGPSYEQYF. CDR3 bases: TGTGCCACCAGCAGGCTAGCGGGACCTTCCTACGAGCAGTACTTC.

The rearrangement joins TRBV6-6 to TRBJ1-3; D is possibly TRBD1 (5 bases). CDR1 is MNHNY and CDR2 is SVGAGI in the germline V gene (reference sequence). The CDR3 sequence is 14 residues long. V lost 2 bases and J 4 bases, leaving 9 bases between the germline ends. The CDR3 loop reads CASSYSRGGNTIYF. The DNA for the CDR3 is TGTGCCAGCAGTTACAGCCGGGGGGGAAACACCATATATTTT.

This clone was observed a handful of times. The chain links TRBV18 to TRBJ2-5; D not certain. This CDR3 is built from 15 residues. From germline, CDR1 is KGHSH and CDR2 LQKENI. The V and J ends lost 2 bases and 4 bases respectively, with 14 bases between them. CDR3 bases: TGTGCCAGCTCACCAGTCCTTGTACAAGGAGAGACCCAGTACTTC. It translates to CASSPVLVQGETQYF.

The V call is TRBV7-2, the J call TRBJ2-1; 8 bases match TRBD2. This CDR3 spans 14 amino acids. Germline CDR1 reads SGHTA; CDR2 reads FQGNSA. Unmatched junction bases numbered 7, after V lost 7 bases and J lost 5 bases. CDR3 amino acids: CASNLAGTHNEQFF. For the CDR3, the DNA is TGTGCCAGCAACCTAGCGGGCACACACAATGAGCAGTTCTTC.

CDR3 nucleotides: TGTGCCATCAGTGAGTCTCAGGGCCCCACTGAAGCTTTCTTT. Translated: CAISESQGPTEAFF. The V gene is TRBV10-3, the J gene TRBJ1-1; D is possibly TRBD1 (5 bases). Germline CDR1 ENHRY, CDR2 SYGVKD. The V gene lost 0 bases and the J gene lost 4 bases, with 9 bases spanning the gap. There are 14 residues in the CDR3.

The chain recombines TRBV27 with TRBJ1-1, with D perhaps TRBD1 (5 bases). CDR1 and CDR2 (germline): MNHEY, SMNVEV (reference sequence). V lost 4 bases, J lost 11 bases, and 17 bases lay in between. CDR3 size: 13 residues. The CDR3 DNA sequence: TGTGCCAGCAGTTCAATACGCCCGGGACGGGCTTTCTTT. It yields the protein CASSSIRPGRAFF.

The table lists this clone with a few counts. The chain joins TRBV28 to TRBJ2-7; D ambiguous. Trimming removed 3 bases at V and 2 bases at J, with 5 bases between. This CDR3 is built from 12 residues. Germline values: CDR1 MDHEN, CDR2 SYDVKM. CDR3 sequence reads: CASSFQAYEQYF. CDR3 DNA: TGTGCCAGCAGTTTTCAAGCCTACGAGCAGTACTTC.